Following are 13 T cell receptor beta chains from one sample sequenced in a study of long-term antiretroviral therapy in people with HIV. Survey-level resolution applied to immunoSEQ assay v3.0. The table came from immunoSEQ multiplex PCR; TCRdb's copy has only in-frame clones and leaves some out. In the table there are about 25,000 clones, 86% of which are singletons. The sample in question was unsorted PBMCs, obtained 1.9 years after starting antiretroviral therapy. The receptor set was obtained from a woman aged 30 to 39 with HIV.

V and J are TRBV5-1 and TRBJ1-1, with D tentatively TRBD1 (5 bases). The CDR3 is 14 residues long. The germline CDR1 and CDR2 sequences are SGHRS and YFSETQ. Trimming pared 4 bases from V and 1 base from J, leaving 11 bases between. The CDR3 bases are TGCGCCAGCAGCCCGACAGACCCGAACACTGAAGCTTTCTTT. Its translation: CASSPTDPNTEAFF.

This rearrangement joins TRBV7-6 to TRBJ1-2, with unresolved D. CDR3 length: 13 amino acids. Germline V gene data show CDR1 as SGHVS and CDR2 as FNYEAQ. V was pared by 2 bases and J by 8 bases, with 12 bases between. CDR3 in DNA: TGTGCCAGCAGCTTAACCAAGGCGAGCGGCTACACCTTC. It encodes CASSLTKASGYTF.

The chain couples TRBV10-3 to TRBJ2-7; D is perhaps TRBD2 (5 bases). The CDR3 spans 13 residues. Germline lookup yields CDR1 ENHRY and CDR2 SYGVKD. Between the trimmed V and J ends, which lost 0 bases and 9 bases, there was a span of 12 bases. CDR3 coding DNA: TGTGCCATCAGTGAGTCAAAACTCGGGGTGCAGTACGTC. It is translated as CAISESKLGVQYV.

This chain connects TRBV19 to TRBJ2-5; the D gene is possibly TRBD2 (6 bases). V gave up 3 bases and J gave up 4 bases, with 12 bases separating them. The CDR3 extends over 14 amino acids. Per germline, CDR1 LNHDA and CDR2 SQIVND (reference sequence). CDR3 protein: CASSMWLGGETQYF. The DNA of the CDR3 is TGTGCCAGTAGTATGTGGCTCGGGGGAGAGACCCAGTACTTC.

This chain links TRBV30 with TRBJ2-5; the D call may be TRBD1 or TRBD2 (6 bases each). Germline values: CDR1 GTSNPN, CDR2 SVGIG (reference sequence). With 3 bases removed from V and 0 bases from J, the gap between germline ends came to 20 bases. The CDR3 length is 17 residues. CDR3 coding DNA: TGTGCCTGGAGCGCGCCGGGGGCAGGGCCGAACCAAGAGACCCAGTACTTC. Encoded protein: CAWSAPGAGPNQETQYF.

CDR3 nucleotide sequence: TGTGCCATCAGAGCGATGAACACTGAAGCTTTCTTT. This encodes CAIRAMNTEAFF. The gene calls are TRBV10-3 and TRBJ1-1; unclear D gene. Trimming took off 6 bases at V and 0 bases at J, with 5 bases between the two ends. The V gene's germline CDR1 is ENHRY and CDR2 SYGVKD. This CDR3 is built from 12 residues.

The chain combines TRBV29-1 with TRBJ2-2; the match to TRBD2 covers 8 bases. Germline V gene sequence: CDR1 SQVTM, CDR2 ANQGSEA. V shed 4 bases, J shed 6 bases, and the junction held 10 bases outside the gene matches. The CDR3 consists of 15 residues. The CDR3: CSVGGGLDQSGELFF. In DNA, the CDR3 is TGCAGCGTTGGCGGGGGACTAGACCAATCCGGGGAGCTGTTTTTT.

In its sample, this clone was seen a few times. Sequence at one end of the junction differs from germline and may be a read error. The chain combines TRBV2 with TRBJ1-1, with D possibly matching TRBD1 (6 bases). CDR1 SNHLY and CDR2 FYNNEI come from the germline V gene. The CDR3 is 13 amino acids. The CDR3: CASSEGGGTEAFF. DNA of the CDR3: TGTGCCAGCAGCGAAGGGGGGGGCACTGAAGCTTTCTTT.

The V gene is TRBV19, the J gene TRBJ1-6; D gene uncertain. Trimming removed 4 bases from V and 0 bases from J, with 19 bases in between. The CDR3 consists of 19 residues. Germline V gene sequence: CDR1 LNHDA, CDR2 SQIVND (reference sequence). CDR3 region: CASSNVQVLSSSYNSPLHF. CDR3 nucleotide sequence: TGTGCCAGTAGTAACGTCCAAGTACTCTCGAGCTCCTATAATTCACCCCTCCACTTT.

V is TRBV11-3 and J is TRBJ1-5, with 8 bases matching TRBD1. V was clipped by 0 bases and J by 6 bases; unmatched bases: 13. The CDR3 runs 18 residues. Germline V lookup: CDR1 SGHNT, CDR2 YENEEA. The CDR3 here is CASSLDKRTGLGTQPQHF. CDR3 DNA: TGTGCCAGCAGCTTAGATAAACGGACAGGGTTAGGAACTCAGCCCCAGCATTTT.

This clone has only a few counts. The chain uses TRBV29-1 and TRBJ1-2; 7 positions match TRBD1. Germline V gene lookup returns CDR1 SQVTM and CDR2 ANQGSEA. The J segment lost 5 bases and the V segment lost 6 bases, leaving 6 bases of the junction unmatched. There are 12 residues in the CDR3. The CDR3 region is CSVGDRDYGYTF. Here the CDR3 DNA reads TGCAGCGTAGGAGACAGGGATTATGGCTACACCTTC.

The CDR3 protein is CASSDPDRSPLHF. CDR3 DNA: TGCGCCAGCAGTGACCCGGATAGATCACCCCTCCACTTT. This chain uses TRBV10-2 with TRBJ1-6; no clear D gene. Between the trimmed V and J ends, which lost 3 bases and 10 bases, there was a span of 10 bases. This CDR3 is 13 amino acids long. The germline gives CDR1 WSHSY, CDR2 SAAADI.

This chain connects TRBV6-5 to TRBJ1-3; D gene uncertain. The V gene's germline CDR1 is MNHEY and CDR2 SVGAGI. The CDR3 is 15 amino acids. Deletions cut 2 bases from V and 0 bases from J, with 8 bases between. The CDR3 protein is CASSYGRNSGNTIYF. CDR3 coding DNA: TGTGCCAGCAGTTACGGGAGGAACTCTGGAAACACCATATATTTT.